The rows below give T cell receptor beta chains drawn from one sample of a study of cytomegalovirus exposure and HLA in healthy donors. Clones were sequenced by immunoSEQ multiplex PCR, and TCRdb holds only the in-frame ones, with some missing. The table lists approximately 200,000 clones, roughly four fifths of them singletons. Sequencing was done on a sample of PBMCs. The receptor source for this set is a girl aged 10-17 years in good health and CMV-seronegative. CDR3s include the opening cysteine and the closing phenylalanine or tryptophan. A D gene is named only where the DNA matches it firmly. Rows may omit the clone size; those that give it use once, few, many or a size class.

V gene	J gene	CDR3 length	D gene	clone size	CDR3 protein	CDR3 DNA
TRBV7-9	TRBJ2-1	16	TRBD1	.	CASSFRTGTGGNEQFF	TGTGCCAGCAGCTTCCGTACCGGGACAGGGGGCAATGAGCAGTTCTTC
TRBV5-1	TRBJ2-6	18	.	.	CASSSNSAGSSGANVLTF	TGCGCCAGCAGCTCCAATTCGGCAGGTAGCTCTGGGGCCAACGTCCTGACTTTC
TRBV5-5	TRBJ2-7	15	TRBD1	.	CASSFPGTGNHEQYF	TGTGCCAGCAGCTTTCCCGGGACAGGGAACCACGAGCAGTACTTC
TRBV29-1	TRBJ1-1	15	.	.	CSVGWLTGMNTEAFF	TGCAGCGTTGGATGGCTAACAGGAATGAACACTGAAGCTTTCTTT
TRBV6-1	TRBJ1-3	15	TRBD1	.	CASRPAGGGGNTIYF	TGTGCCAGCAGGCCAGCAGGGGGCGGGGGAAACACCATATATTTT
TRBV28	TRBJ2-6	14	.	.	CASSSSAGANVLTF	TGTGCCAGCAGTTCCTCCGCTGGGGCCAACGTCCTGACTTTC
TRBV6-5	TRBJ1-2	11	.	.	CGLSANYGYTF	TGTGGGTTATCAGCTAACTATGGCTACACCTTC
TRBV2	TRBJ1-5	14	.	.	CASSDTRGGRVSHF	TGTGCCAGCAGTGATACGCGCGGGGGGCGGGTCTCGCATTTT
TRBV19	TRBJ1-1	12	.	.	CASSISDTEAFF	TGTGCCAGTAGTATTTCGGACACTGAAGCTTTCTTT
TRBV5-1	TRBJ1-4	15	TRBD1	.	CASSLGDRDNEKLFF	TGCGCCAGCAGCTTGGGGGACAGAGACAATGAAAAACTGTTTTTT
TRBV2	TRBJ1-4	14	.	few	CASLFTRENEKLFF	TGTGCCAGCCTTTTCACCCGGGAAAATGAAAAACTGTTTTTT
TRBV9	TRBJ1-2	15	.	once	CASSVSYVANYGYTF	TGTGCCAGCAGCGTATCCTACGTAGCTAACTATGGCTACACCTTC
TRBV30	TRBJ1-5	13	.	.	CAWSALTSQPQHF	TGTGCCTGGAGTGCCCTCACTTCGCAGCCCCAGCATTTT
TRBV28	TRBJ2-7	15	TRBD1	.	CASTHADRAGYEQYF	TGTGCCAGCACCCACGCCGACAGGGCTGGCTACGAGCAGTACTTC
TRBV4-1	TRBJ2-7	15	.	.	CASSQENRALGEQYF	TGCGCCAGCAGCCAAGAGAACAGGGCCCTAGGTGAGCAGTACTTC
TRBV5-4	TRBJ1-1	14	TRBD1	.	CASSLQGVNTEAFF	TGTGCCAGCAGCTTGCAGGGGGTGAACACTGAAGCTTTCTTT
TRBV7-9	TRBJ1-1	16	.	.	CASSGSSGITSTEAFF	TGTGCCAGCAGTGGCTCTAGCGGAATTACTTCCACTGAAGCTTTCTTT
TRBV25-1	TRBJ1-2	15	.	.	CASSELTANSYGYTF	TGTGCCAGCAGTGAATTAACAGCTAACTCCTATGGCTACACCTTC
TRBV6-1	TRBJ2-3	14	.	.	CASSVQTSTDTQYF	TGTGCCAGCAGCGTGCAGACTAGCACAGATACGCAGTATTTT
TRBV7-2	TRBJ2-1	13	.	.	CASSLPGGRQQFF	TGTGCCAGCAGCTTACCCGGGGGGCGACAGCAGTTCTTC
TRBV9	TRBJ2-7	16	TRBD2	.	CASSASATSGPYEQYF	TGTGCCAGCAGCGCCTCCGCGACTAGCGGTCCCTACGAGCAGTACTTC
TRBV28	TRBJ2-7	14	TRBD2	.	CASTQVELAGEQYF	TGTGCCAGCACCCAGGTGGAGCTAGCGGGGGAGCAGTACTTC
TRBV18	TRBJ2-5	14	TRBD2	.	CASSRGAGQETQYF	TGTGCCAGCTCCCGCGGAGCGGGACAAGAGACCCAGTACTTC
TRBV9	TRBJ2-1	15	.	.	CASSVEAIPRNEQFF	TGTGCCAGCAGCGTAGAAGCCATCCCTAGGAATGAGCAGTTCTTC
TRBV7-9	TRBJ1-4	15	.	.	CASSLGKRGTEKLFF	TGTGCCAGCAGCTTAGGGAAGCGGGGAACTGAAAAACTGTTTTTT
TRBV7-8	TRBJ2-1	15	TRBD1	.	CASRAGQGTYNEQFF	TGTGCCAGCAGGGCAGGACAGGGTACCTACAATGAGCAGTTCTTC
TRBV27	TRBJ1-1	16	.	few	CASSSPPGRGNTEAFF	TGTGCCAGCAGTTCCCCTCCAGGGAGGGGGAACACTGAAGCTTTCTTT
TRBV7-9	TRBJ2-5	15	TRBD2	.	CASSPGRGDQETQYF	TGTGCCAGCAGCCCCGGGCGGGGGGACCAAGAGACCCAGTACTTC
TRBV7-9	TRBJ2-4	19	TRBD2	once	CASSPPSGSGHRTKNIQYF	TGTGCCAGCAGCCCACCTAGCGGGAGCGGTCATCGAACCAAAAACATTCAGTACTTC
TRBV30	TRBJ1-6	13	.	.	CASRSFQNSPLHF	TGTGCCAGTCGGAGCTTCCAAAATTCACCCCTCCACTTT
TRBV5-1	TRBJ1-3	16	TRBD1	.	CASSPRGTGPGNTIYF	TGCGCCAGCAGCCCTAGAGGGACAGGACCTGGAAACACCATATATTTT
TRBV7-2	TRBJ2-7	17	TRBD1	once	CASSHTGTGGGPYEQYF	TGTGCCAGCAGCCACACCGGGACAGGGGGAGGGCCTTACGAGCAGTACTTC
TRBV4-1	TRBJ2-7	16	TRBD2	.	CASSQLGGLVTPEQYF	TGCGCCAGCAGCCAGTTAGGGGGACTAGTTACTCCCGAGCAGTACTTC
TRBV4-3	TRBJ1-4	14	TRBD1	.	CASSLGQGDEKLFF	TGCGCCAGCAGCCTGGGACAGGGGGATGAAAAACTGTTTTTT
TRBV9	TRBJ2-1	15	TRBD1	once	CASSVGGQGAGEQFF	TGTGCCAGCAGCGTAGGGGGGCAGGGGGCGGGTGAGCAGTTCTTC
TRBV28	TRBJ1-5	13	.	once	CASKAGRGQPQHF	TGTGCCAGCAAGGCGGGACGGGGTCAGCCCCAGCATTTT
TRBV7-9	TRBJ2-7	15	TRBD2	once	CASSLSPSSGKEQYF	TGTGCCAGCAGCTTATCCCCATCAAGCGGGAAGGAGCAGTACTTC
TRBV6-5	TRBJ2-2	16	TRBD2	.	CASSYSGLGGTGELFF	TGTGCCAGCAGTTACTCGGGACTAGGGGGCACCGGGGAGCTGTTTTTT
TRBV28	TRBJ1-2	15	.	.	CASSLATAVNYGYTF	TGTGCCAGCAGTTTAGCGACAGCCGTGAACTATGGCTACACCTTC
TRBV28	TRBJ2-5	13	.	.	CASGFDPRKTQYF	TGTGCCAGCGGGTTCGATCCCAGGAAGACCCAGTACTTC
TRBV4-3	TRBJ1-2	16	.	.	CASSQVMGQLNYGYTF	TGCGCCAGCAGCCAAGTTATGGGCCAATTGAACTATGGCTACACCTTC
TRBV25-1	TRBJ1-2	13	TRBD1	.	CASSSGQIYGYTF	TGTGCCAGCAGTTCGGGACAGATCTATGGCTACACCTTC
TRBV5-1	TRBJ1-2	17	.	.	CASSLEKGTITMAGYTF	TGCGCCAGCAGCTTGGAGAAAGGGACAATTACTATGGCTGGCTACACCTTC
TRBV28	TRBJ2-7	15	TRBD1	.	CASSPRTGWAYEQYF	TGTGCCAGCAGTCCGAGGACAGGGTGGGCCTACGAGCAGTACTTC
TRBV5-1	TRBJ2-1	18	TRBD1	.	CASSLAASGTGSYNEQFF	TGCGCCAGCAGCTTGGCGGCGTCCGGGACAGGTTCCTACAATGAGCAGTTCTTC
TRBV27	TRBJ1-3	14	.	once	CASSSGAAGNTIYF	TGTGCCAGCAGTTCAGGGGCAGCCGGAAACACCATATATTTT
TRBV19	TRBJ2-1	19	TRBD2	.	CASSRTSGRLLSPYNEQFF	TGTGCCAGTAGTCGAACTAGCGGGAGGCTGCTATCCCCCTACAATGAGCAGTTCTTC
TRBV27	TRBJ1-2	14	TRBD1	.	CASSSNRGRDGYTF	TGTGCCAGCAGTTCAAACAGGGGGCGCGATGGCTACACCTTC
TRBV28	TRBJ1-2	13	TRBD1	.	CASSRTGGYGYTF	TGTGCCAGCAGCCGGACAGGGGGCTATGGCTACACCTTC
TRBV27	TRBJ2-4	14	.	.	CASSLSRGRNIQYF	TGTGCCAGCAGTTTATCACGGGGTAGGAACATTCAGTACTTC
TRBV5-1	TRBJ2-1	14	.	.	CASSLDPAGYEQFF	TGCGCCAGCAGCTTGGACCCCGCCGGGTATGAGCAGTTCTTC
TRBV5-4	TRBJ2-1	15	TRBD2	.	CASSLIKREFNEQFF	TGTGCCAGCAGCTTGATCAAGCGGGAGTTTAATGAGCAGTTCTTC
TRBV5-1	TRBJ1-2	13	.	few	CASSLRGLHGYTF	TGCGCCAGCAGCTTGCGAGGTTTGCATGGCTACACCTTC
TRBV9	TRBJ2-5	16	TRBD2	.	CASSARTSGSRETQYF	TGTGCCAGCAGCGCCAGGACTAGCGGGAGCAGAGAGACCCAGTACTTC